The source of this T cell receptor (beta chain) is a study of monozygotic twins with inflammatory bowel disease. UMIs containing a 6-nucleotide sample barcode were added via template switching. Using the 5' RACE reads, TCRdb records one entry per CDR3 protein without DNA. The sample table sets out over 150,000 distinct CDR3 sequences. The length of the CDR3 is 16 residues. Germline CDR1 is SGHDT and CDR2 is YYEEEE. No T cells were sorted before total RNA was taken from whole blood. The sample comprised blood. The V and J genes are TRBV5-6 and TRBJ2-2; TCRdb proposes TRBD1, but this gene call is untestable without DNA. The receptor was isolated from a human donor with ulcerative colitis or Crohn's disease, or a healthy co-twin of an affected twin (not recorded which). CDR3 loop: CASSRLGGPNTGELFF.